The 19 T cell receptor beta chains below come from one sample, sequenced in a study of cytomegalovirus exposure and HLA in healthy donors. Primers for the PCR totalled 60 Vbeta and 13 Jbeta. Produced via immunoSEQ multiplex PCR; TCRdb's table is partial and in-frame only. The sample shows 110,000 or so clones, 65% to 90% of them seen only once. Material for sequencing was PBMCs. All receptors derive from a woman in her forties in good health and CMV-seronegative.

V usage is TRBV19 and J usage is TRBJ1-1, with D unclear. The CDR3 spans 16 residues. With 5 bases removed from V and 4 bases from J, the gap between germline ends came to 20 bases. CDR1 is LNHDA, CDR2 SQIVND, per germline (reference sequence). The CDR3 reads CASSAVGRFVTTEAFF. The CDR3 DNA follows: TGTGCCAGTAGTGCCGTTGGGAGGTTCGTGACCACTGAAGCTTTCTTT.

The genes are TRBV5-1 and TRBJ2-5; 9 bases are a match to TRBD2. The ends lost 0 bases at V and 6 bases at J; junction bases unmatched: 6. The CDR3 spans 15 residues. CDR1 SGHRS and CDR2 YFSETQ come from the germline V gene. CDR3 sequence: CASSLDAGGPQTQYF. CDR3 DNA sequence: TGCGCCAGCAGCTTGGACGCGGGGGGGCCGCAGACCCAGTACTTC.

The genes are TRBV27 and TRBJ2-1; 8 nucleotides line up with TRBD1. The CDR3 extends over 13 amino acids. Unmatched junction bases numbered 4, after V lost 6 bases and J lost 6 bases. Germline lookup yields CDR1 MNHEY and CDR2 SMNVEV (reference sequence). The CDR3: CASRLTGGNEQFF. The CDR3 nucleotides are TGTGCCAGCAGACTAACAGGGGGCAATGAGCAGTTCTTC.

CDR3 DNA sequence: TGTGCCAGCAGCTTAACTGCCCCCACAGATACGCAGTATTTT. Residues: CASSLTAPTDTQYF. V usage is TRBV7-9 and J usage is TRBJ2-3; D gene uncertain. There are 14 residues in the CDR3. Germline V CDR1 and CDR2: SEHNR, FQNEAQ (reference sequence). V shed 2 bases and J shed 2 bases, with 8 bases lying between them.

To note about this clone: Other DNA sequences in this sample translate to the same CDR3. This chain connects TRBV5-1 to TRBJ1-1, with D perhaps TRBD1 (5 bases). The V and J ends lost 0 bases and 1 base respectively, with 7 bases between them. CDR1 and CDR2 (germline): SGHRS, YFSETQ. The CDR3 is 14 residues long. CDR3 residues: CASSLAGGNTEAFF. The CDR3 nucleotides read TGCGCCAGCAGCTTGGCGGGGGGGAACACTGAAGCTTTCTTT.

This clone was recorded a few times. The V and J genes are TRBV11-2 and TRBJ2-7; D may be TRBD1 (5 bases). CDR3 length equals 14 residues. Trimming cost V 2 bases and J 3 bases, with 11 bases left between them. Looked up from germline, CDR1 is SGHAT and CDR2 is FQNNGV. The CDR3 region has the DNA TGTGCCAGCAGCTTATACCTAGGGGTCTACGAGCAGTACTTC. Amino acids: CASSLYLGVYEQYF.

This sequence joins TRBV7-9 and TRBJ2-1; TRBD2 might be the D (5 bases). The CDR3 runs 15 residues. The germline V and J ends were trimmed by 5 bases and 3 bases, with 14 bases remaining between them. Germline values: CDR1 SEHNR, CDR2 FQNEAQ (reference sequence). CDR3 region: CASSNLRDDYNEQFF. The CDR3 region has the DNA TGTGCCAGCAGCAACTTACGGGATGACTACAATGAGCAGTTCTTC.

The table lists this clone with a few counts. The CDR3 reads CASSLRQTGYTF. CDR3 sequence (DNA): TGTGCCAGCAGCTTAAGGCAGACAGGCTACACCTTC. V is TRBV13 and J is TRBJ1-2; D remains ambiguous. This CDR3 spans 12 amino acids. Trimming pared 2 bases from V and 8 bases from J, leaving 9 bases between. CDR1 is PRHDT and CDR2 is FYEKMQ in the germline V gene (reference sequence).

The chain links TRBV6-5 to TRBJ1-1; unclear D gene. Trimming took off 3 bases at V and 5 bases at J, with 10 bases between the two ends. The germline CDR1 and CDR2 sequences are MNHEY and SVGAGI. The length of the CDR3 is 13 residues. The CDR3 here is CASSYFERTEAFF. In nucleotides, the CDR3 is TGTGCCAGCAGTTATTTCGAGCGAACTGAAGCTTTCTTT.

The chain carries TRBV7-6 and TRBJ2-1; 10 nucleotides agree with TRBD2. CDR1 SGHVS and CDR2 FNYEAQ come from the germline V gene. CDR3 length: 18 residues. V was clipped by 1 base and J by 3 bases; unmatched bases: 9. CDR3 DNA: TGTGCCAGCAGCTTAGAGGTTTGGAGCGGGAGGGGCTACAATGAGCAGTTCTTC. Translated, it gives CASSLEVWSGRGYNEQFF.

V is TRBV27 and J is TRBJ2-2; TRBD2 matches 13 bases. From germline, CDR1 is MNHEY and CDR2 SMNVEV (reference sequence). The CDR3 sequence is 17 residues long. Unmatched junction bases numbered 10, after V lost 6 bases and J lost 6 bases. Here the CDR3 reads CASSTRRTSGSPGELFF. CDR3 nucleotides: TGTGCCAGCAGCACGCGTAGGACTAGCGGGAGTCCCGGGGAGCTGTTTTTT.

The chain is built from TRBV7-8 and TRBJ2-7; perhaps TRBD2 as D (6 bases). The V gene's germline CDR1 is SGHVS and CDR2 FQNEAQ. Between the trimmed V and J ends, which lost 6 bases and 3 bases, there was a span of 15 bases. The CDR3 runs to 14 residues. The CDR3 here is CASSMREGIYEQYF. The CDR3 DNA reads as TGTGCCAGCAGTATGCGGGAAGGGATCTACGAGCAGTACTTC. Using reference TRBV7-8 and TRBJ2-7 for the parts outside the CDR3, the full variable domain is GAGVSQSPRYKVAKRGQDVALRCDPISGHVSLFWYQQALGQGPEFLTYFQNEAQLDKSGLPSDRFFAERPEGSVSTLKIQRTQQEDSAVYLCASSMREGIYEQYFGPGTRLTVT.

The gene calls are TRBV14 and TRBJ1-4; TRBD1 matches at 8 bases. The V gene end was trimmed by 3 bases and the J gene end by 5 bases; junction bases not matched to a gene: 17. In germline, CDR1 is SGHDN, CDR2 FVKESK. CDR3 size: 19 residues. CDR3 nucleotide sequence: TGTGCCAGCAGCCAGCGGACAGGGCGATTATACCAAGGGAATGAAAAACTGTTTTTT. It translates to CASSQRTGRLYQGNEKLFF.

The CDR3 sequence: CASSPRDRGLNEQFF. CDR3 DNA sequence: TGTGCCAGCAGCCCCCGGGACAGGGGACTCAATGAGCAGTTCTTC. The V gene is TRBV9, the J gene TRBJ2-1; TRBD1 matches 10 bases. The germline CDR1 and CDR2 sequences are SGDLS and YYNGEE. The trim removed 4 bases at V and 6 bases at J, leaving 7 bases unmatched. CDR3 length: 15 amino acids.

V and J are TRBV5-1 and TRBJ1-1; 7 bases agree with TRBD1. The CDR3 totals 16 residues. Germline V gene sequence: CDR1 SGHRS, CDR2 YFSETQ. The trim removed 4 bases at V and 8 bases at J, leaving 17 bases unmatched. The CDR3: CASSLQTGRLYGEAFF. CDR3 coding DNA: TGCGCCAGCAGCCTCCAGACAGGGAGGTTATATGGAGAAGCTTTCTTT.

The chain carries TRBV12-2 and TRBJ2-3; the D call of TRBD2 is as the table states it, not checked on the DNA. TRBV12-2 is reported as a pseudogene. This CDR3 contains 15 residues. The CDR3 reads CASRLLAVSTDTQYF. In DNA form, the CDR3 reads TGTGCAAGTCGCTTACTAGCGGTAAGCACAGATACGCAGTATTTT.

This clone was counted between two and nine times. This chain uses TRBV7-6 with TRBJ1-2; the D is unclear. V was cut by 0 bases and J by 4 bases, with 6 bases left in between. The CDR3 has 13 residues. Germline loops: CDR1 SGHVS, CDR2 FNYEAQ. The chain's CDR3 is CASSLAQLYGYTF. The CDR3 region has the DNA TGTGCCAGCAGCTTAGCACAGCTCTATGGCTACACCTTC.

The chain links TRBV28 to TRBJ2-3, with D maybe TRBD2 (6 bases). The CDR3 has 15 amino acids. V was trimmed by 3 bases and J by 0 bases, leaving 10 bases between them. Looked up from germline, CDR1 is MDHEN and CDR2 is SYDVKM. CDR3 in DNA: TGTGCCAGCAGTTTTTTAGCGGATAGCACAGATACGCAGTATTTT. Protein: CASSFLADSTDTQYF.

This sequence joins TRBV15 and TRBJ2-1; the match to TRBD1 covers 8 bases. Trimming took 1 base from V and 6 from J; bases not matched to a gene: 8. The V gene's germline CDR1 is LNHNV and CDR2 YYDKDF (reference sequence). This CDR3 is 16 amino acids long. In DNA form, the CDR3 reads TGTGCCACCAGCAGAGCGCCGGGACAGGTCCTCAATGAGCAGTTCTTC. It is translated as CATSRAPGQVLNEQFF.